This T cell receptor (beta chain) emerged from a study of blood T cell repertoires in COVID-19. On the study more broadly: Donors in the United States, Italy and Spain gave samples during acute or convalescent COVID-19. Nucleic acid was either cDNA or gDNA, and it came from T cells, B-cell-depleted T cells, or PBMCs.

The CDR3 covers 14 residues. V lost 4 bases, J lost 8 bases, and 15 bases lay in between. Germline loops: CDR1 SGHNT, CDR2 YENEEA. Under the authors' procedure: Amplification from reference gene primers served as the basis for estimated nucleated cell counts. Generated by immunoSEQ multiplex PCR, the TCRdb table keeps only in-frame clones and is missing some. V, J and clone size reflect that table, while D and trimming were determined from the DNA. The sample gives roughly 82,000 clones, around 83% of which show up once; about 17% is in the top ten. This chain uses TRBV11-3 with TRBJ2-1; maybe TRBD2 (5 bases). This receptor was taken from a woman between 55 and 75 years old with acute or convalescent COVID-19. The sample comprised peripheral blood. The CDR3 loop is CASSSPPPGDEQFF. CDR3 bases: TGTGCCAGCAGCTCCCCACCCCCCGGGGATGAGCAGTTCTTC.